This record concerns one T cell receptor beta chain sequence. This receptor's antigen is unknown. Per-nucleotide qualities are absent, and no much larger clonotype sits a single base away. The immunoSEQ Assay, a bias-controlled multiplex PCR, was used to amplify TCRbeta CDR3 regions from genomic DNA. Per the source publication's procedure: Within the assay, amplification of reference gene primers was used to estimate how many nucleated cells each sample contained. To quantify the absolute abundance of each unique TCRbeta CDR3 rearrangement, sequence reads were collapsed and filtered. Productive Simpson clonality was computed per sample as the square root of Simpson's diversity index over productive rearrangements. The source is immuneACCESS, and TCRdb retained only in-frame sequences with V and J called. Part of the clones is not carried over; for the studies checked, unresolved V genes explain less than half of this, and the remainder is unexplained. That table is the source of V, J and clone size, and D and trimming were worked out from the DNA. The sample contains a few hundred thousand clones, 80% to 95% of them found a single time. Jointly, the top ten make up roughly 6.8% of the sample.

This specimen belongs to a study of blood T cell repertoires in COVID-19 (TCRdb year 2020). Turning to the overall study: Samples from collaborators originated in the United States, Italy and Spain and spanned both the acute and convalescent phases of COVID-19. The material from the prospective study consisted of cDNA or gDNA derived from T cells, B-cell-depleted T cells, or PBMCs. Subjects who had been exposed to COVID-19, were actively infected with it, or had recovered from it provided the deeply sampled blood TCRbeta repertoires that made up the dataset. Samples were obtained from the ongoing ImmuneRACE study (first 160 participants) and from some 1,300 subjects provided by 6 global collaborators. Where available, HLA class I and class II types were taken from metadata supplied by the sample provider and were not determined by assay-based typing. The repertoires were released in a freely available public database intended as a resource for research on the immune response to SARS-CoV-2. Sample metadata almost always included a de-identified subject ID, COVID-19 status, age in years and sex.

The cysteine opens and the phenylalanine closes a CDR3 of 14 amino acids. The retained sequence is limited to the CDR3, 42 bases, with the frame set at the first base. CDR1 MNHEY and CDR2 SVGAGI are derived from the germline V gene. V is pruned by 7 bases and J by 10 bases, leaving 15 bases of the junction without a gene match. On the study overall, not on this receptor specifically: The amount of clinical and demographic metadata varied by source and participant and was provided uncurated.

In Seattle, one collaborating source enrolled patients while the infection was active and tracked those patients longitudinally over the course of disease. Collaborating institutions collected whole blood in K2EDTA tubes following their own protocols. For TCRbeta analysis, collaborator samples were shipped as frozen whole blood, as isolated PBMCs, or as DNA extracted from either sample type. The sequenced material came from peripheral blood. The clonotype originates from a woman younger than 45 with COVID-19, enrolled during active disease. The rearrangement joined TRBV6-5 to TRBJ1-1, and 7 bases in between align with TRBD1. The DNA is as follows: TGTGCCAGCAACTCCGCAGGGGGAGGTTTTGTAGCTTTCTTT. Its protein is CASNSAGGGFVAFF.